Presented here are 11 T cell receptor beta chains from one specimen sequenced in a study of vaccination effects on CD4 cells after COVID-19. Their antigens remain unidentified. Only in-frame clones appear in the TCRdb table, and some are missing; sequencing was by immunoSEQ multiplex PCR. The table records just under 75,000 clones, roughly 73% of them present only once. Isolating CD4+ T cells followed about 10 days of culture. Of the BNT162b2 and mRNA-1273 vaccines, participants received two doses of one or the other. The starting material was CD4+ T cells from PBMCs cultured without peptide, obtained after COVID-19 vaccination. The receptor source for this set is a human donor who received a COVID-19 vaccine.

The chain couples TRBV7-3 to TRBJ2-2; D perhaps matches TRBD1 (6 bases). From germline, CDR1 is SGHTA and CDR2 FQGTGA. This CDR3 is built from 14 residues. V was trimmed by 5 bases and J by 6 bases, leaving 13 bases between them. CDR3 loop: CASSPSGQAGELFF. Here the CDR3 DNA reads TGTGCCAGCAGCCCCTCGGGACAAGCCGGGGAGCTGTTTTTT.

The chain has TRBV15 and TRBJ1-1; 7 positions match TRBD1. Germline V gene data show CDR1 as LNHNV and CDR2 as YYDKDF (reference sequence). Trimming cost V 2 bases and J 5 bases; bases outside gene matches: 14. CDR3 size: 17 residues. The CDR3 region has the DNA TGTGCCACCAGCAGATACCGATCTTACAGGGGTGGGACTGAAGCTTTCTTT. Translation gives CATSRYRSYRGGTEAFF.

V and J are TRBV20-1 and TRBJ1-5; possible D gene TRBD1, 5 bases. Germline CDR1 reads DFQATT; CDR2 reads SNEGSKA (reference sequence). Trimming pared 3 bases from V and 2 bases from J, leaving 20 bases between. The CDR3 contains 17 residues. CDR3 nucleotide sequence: TGCAGTGCTAGTCCCCTCGGGGGGGGGAGTGGCAATCAGCCCCAGCATTTT. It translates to CSASPLGGGSGNQPQHF.

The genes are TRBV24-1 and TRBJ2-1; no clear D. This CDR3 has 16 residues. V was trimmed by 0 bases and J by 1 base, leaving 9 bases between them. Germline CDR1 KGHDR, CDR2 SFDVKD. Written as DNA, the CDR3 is TGTGCCACCAGTGATTTGCTGGCCACTTCCTACAATGAGCAGTTCTTC. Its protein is CATSDLLATSYNEQFF.

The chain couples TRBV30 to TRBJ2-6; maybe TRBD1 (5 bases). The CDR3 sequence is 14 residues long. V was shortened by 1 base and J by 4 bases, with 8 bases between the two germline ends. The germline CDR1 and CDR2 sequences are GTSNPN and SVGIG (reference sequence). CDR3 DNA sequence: TGTGCCTGGAGTGCAGGGTCCGGGGCCAACGTCCTGACTTTC. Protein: CAWSAGSGANVLTF.

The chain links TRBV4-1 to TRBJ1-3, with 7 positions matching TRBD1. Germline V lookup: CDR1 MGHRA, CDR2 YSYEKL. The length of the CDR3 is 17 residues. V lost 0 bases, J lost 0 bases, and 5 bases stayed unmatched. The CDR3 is CASSQDETGHSGNTIYF. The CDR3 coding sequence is TGCGCCAGCAGCCAAGATGAGACAGGGCACTCTGGAAACACCATATATTTT.

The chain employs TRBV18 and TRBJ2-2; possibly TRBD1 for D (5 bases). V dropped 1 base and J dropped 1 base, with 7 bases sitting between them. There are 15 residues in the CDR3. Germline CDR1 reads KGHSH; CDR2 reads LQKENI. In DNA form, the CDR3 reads TGTGCCAGCTCACCACAGGGGATGAACACCGGGGAGCTGTTTTTT. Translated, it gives CASSPQGMNTGELFF.

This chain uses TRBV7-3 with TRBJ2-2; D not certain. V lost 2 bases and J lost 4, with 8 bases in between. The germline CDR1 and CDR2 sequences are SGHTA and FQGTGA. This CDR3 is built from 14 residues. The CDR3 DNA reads TGTGCCAGCAGCTTACGAGGATCCACCGGGGAGCTGTTTTTT. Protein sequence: CASSLRGSTGELFF.

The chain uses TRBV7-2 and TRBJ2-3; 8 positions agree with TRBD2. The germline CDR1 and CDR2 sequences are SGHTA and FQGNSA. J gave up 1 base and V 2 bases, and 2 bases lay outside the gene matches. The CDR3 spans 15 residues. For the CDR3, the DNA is TGTGCCAGCAGCTTATCGCGGGGGGGCACAGATACGCAGTATTTT. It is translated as CASSLSRGGTDTQYF.

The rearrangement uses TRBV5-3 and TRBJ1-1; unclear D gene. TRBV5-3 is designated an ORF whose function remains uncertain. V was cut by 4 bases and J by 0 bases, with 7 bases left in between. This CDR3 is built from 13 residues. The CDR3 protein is CARSPTMNTEAFF. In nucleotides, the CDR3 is TGTGCCAGAAGCCCGACCATGAACACTGAAGCTTTCTTT.

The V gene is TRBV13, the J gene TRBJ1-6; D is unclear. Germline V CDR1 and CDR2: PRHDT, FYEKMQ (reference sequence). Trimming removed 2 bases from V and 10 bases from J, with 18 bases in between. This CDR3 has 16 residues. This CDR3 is CASSLMGRVDGSPLHF. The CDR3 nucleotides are TGTGCCAGCAGCTTAATGGGCCGGGTCGATGGATCACCCCTCCACTTT.